This T cell receptor beta chain was recorded in a study of blood T cell repertoires in COVID-19. The data were produced by immunoSEQ multiplex PCR, yet TCRdb's version contains in-frame clones alone and is incomplete. This repertoire shows around 110,000 clones, over 70% found once; its top ten account for about 0.85%. This clone was detected ten times or more. V lost 4 bases to trimming and J lost 1 base; unmatched junction nucleotides: 19. Germline loops: CDR1 GTSNPN, CDR2 SVGIG (reference sequence). The CDR3 contains 19 residues. The source material was peripheral blood. V gene TRBV30 combines with J gene TRBJ1-1, with 9 bases aligning to TRBD1. The receptor's source is a human donor with acute or convalescent COVID-19. The donor label of this sample is uncertain. The CDR3 loop reads CAWTEFTGGLSPENTEAFF. Here the CDR3 DNA reads TGTGCCTGGACGGAATTTACAGGGGGCCTATCGCCCGAGAACACTGAAGCTTTCTTT.